This TCR beta chain was profiled in a study of shared clonotypes between healthy human individuals. Study-level background: A donor's plate count was three for CD4 naive and three for CD4 memory; CD8 naive had two and CD8 memory one. Study observations and caveats: Relative to their counterparts shared across all four donors, non-shared clonotypes exhibited diminished generation probabilities. The sharing of roughly 5% of naive CD4 clonotypes was seen across a handful of donors.

V was trimmed by 5 bases and J by 5 bases, leaving 12 bases between them. The CDR3 has 14 amino acids. Germline V gene lookup returns CDR1 SEHNR and CDR2 FQNEAQ (reference sequence). The material for each subset, its genomic DNA, was split evenly across several immunoSEQ plates. Clones were read by immunoSEQ multiplex PCR, and TCRdb kept only the in-frame ones, dropping some. The sample includes 2 million to 2.5 million clones, about 92% of them seen just once. Selected positively for CCR7 and CD45RO-negative, naive CD8 cells excluded terminally differentiated effector memory CD45RA+ cells. With regard to this clone: Its antigen remains unidentified.

The TCR sequence derives from a man between 18 and 29 years old in good health. Some clones in this sample may be carry-over from other donors' samples. The chain recombines TRBV7-9 with TRBJ1-4, with unresolved D. Sequences were obtained from naive CD8+ T cells from PBMCs. The CDR3 loop reads CASSDKRPNEKLFF. CDR3 DNA sequence: TGTGCCAGCAGCGATAAACGGCCGAATGAAAAACTGTTTTTT.